The 22 T cell receptor beta chains reported below all come from one sample, sequenced in a study of early T cells in non-severe SARS-CoV-2 infection. TCRdb recomputed calls from the 5' RACE reads with MiXCR, one row per CDR3 protein. This sample has roughly 90,000 distinct CDR3 sequences, with roughly 13% found just once. The sample taken for sequencing was whole blood. Source of these receptors: an adult who was a healthcare worker with PCR-confirmed SARS-CoV-2 infection or an uninfected control (not recorded which).

V gene TRBV20-1 combines with J gene TRBJ2-3, with D perhaps matching TRBD2 (6 bases). CDR1 and CDR2 (germline): DFQATT, SNEGSKA (reference sequence). The CDR3 runs 12 residues. Deletions cut 3 bases from V and 6 bases from J, with 10 bases between. In DNA form, the CDR3 reads TGCAGTGCTAGGGGGGGTTGGGATACGCAGTATTTT. Its translation is CSARGGWDTQYF.

This clonotype was observed a few times. The chain joins TRBV14 to TRBJ1-4; no clear D. V lost 1 base and J lost 10, with 10 bases in between. The CDR3 runs 13 residues. Per germline, CDR1 SGHDN and CDR2 FVKESK. CDR3 DNA sequence: TGTGCCAGCAGCCAAGCCGAGAGGCGAAAACTGTTTTTT. This codes for CASSQAERRKLFF. The full variable domain, its missing parts supplied by reference TRBV14 and TRBJ1-4, is EAGVTQFPSHSVIEKGQTVTLRCDPISGHDNLYWYRRVMGKEIKFLLHFVKESKQDESGMPNNRFLAERTGGTYSTLKVQPAELEDSGVYFCASSQAERRKLFFGSGTQLSVL.

This clonotype was detected only a few times. This rearrangement joins TRBV29-1 to TRBJ2-1; 8 bases align to TRBD1. Trimming at V came to 7 bases and at J to 12 bases, leaving 11 bases not matched to a gene. This CDR3 spans 12 amino acids. From germline, CDR1 is SQVTM and CDR2 ANQGSEA. The CDR3, as DNA: TGCAGCGGGAACCGCCCTGGGACAGGGCAGTTCTTC. As protein: CSGNRPGTGQFF.

This clonotype has at least ten counts. The chain links TRBV7-9 to TRBJ2-5; the D is unclear. Germline V CDR1 and CDR2: SEHNR, FQNEAQ (reference sequence). CDR3 size: 13 residues. V dropped 5 bases and J dropped 3 bases, with 10 bases sitting between them. This CDR3 is CASSPFAEETQYF. The CDR3 nucleotides read TGTGCCAGCAGCCCCTTTGCGGAAGAGACCCAGTACTTC.

The sample holds many counts of this clonotype. The chain recombines TRBV7-2 with TRBJ2-5; D is unresolved. Per the germline V gene, CDR1 is SGHTA and CDR2 is FQGNSA. The V and J ends lost 1 base and 2 bases respectively, with 8 bases between them. The CDR3 is made up of 14 amino acids. The CDR3 loop is CASSLGAAQETQYF. The DNA of the CDR3 is TGTGCCAGCAGCTTAGGGGCGGCTCAAGAGACCCAGTACTTC. Filled out from reference TRBV7-2 and TRBJ2-5, the complete variable domain reads GAGVSQSPSNKVTEKGKDVELRCDPISGHTALYWYRQSLGQGLEFLIYFQGNSAPDKSGLPSDRFSAERTGGSVSTLTIQRTQQEDSAVYLCASSLGAAQETQYFGPGTRLLVL.

This clonotype was detected only a few times. The rearrangement uses TRBV12-3 or TRBV12-4 and TRBJ1-2; TRBD1 matches at 7 bases. V trimming: 6 bases; J trimming: 8 bases; junction bases outside the gene matches: 12. This CDR3 region has 14 residues. For the CDR3, the DNA is TGTGCCAGCAGGAGAGACAGGGCGGGATTGGGCTACACCTTC. The encoded protein is CASRRDRAGLGYTF.

This clonotype was observed many times. This chain joins TRBV27 and TRBJ1-5; 8 bases map to TRBD1. After removal of 3 bases from V and 5 bases from J, the junction contained 6 bases not matched to a gene. The germline CDR1 and CDR2 sequences are MNHEY and SMNVEV (reference sequence). The CDR3 contains 15 residues. The CDR3 loop reads CASSFQGAAHQPQHF. The CDR3 DNA is TGTGCCAGCAGTTTTCAGGGGGCGGCACATCAGCCCCAGCATTTT.

This clonotype was seen many times. J is TRBJ2-3 and V is TRBV18; D gene unclear. The V and J ends lost 1 base and 5 bases respectively, with 4 bases between them. There are 12 residues in the CDR3. The germline gives CDR1 KGHSH, CDR2 LQKENI. This chain's CDR3 is CASSPHEDTQYF. Written as DNA, the CDR3 is TGTGCCAGCTCACCACATGAAGATACGCAGTATTTT.

This clonotype was seen a few times. The chain is built from TRBV27 and TRBJ2-3; D gene unclear. Per germline, CDR1 MNHEY and CDR2 SMNVEV (reference sequence). The CDR3 sequence is 12 residues long. V shed 10 bases and J shed 4 bases, with 12 bases lying between them. Here the CDR3 DNA reads TGTGCCACCCAAGGCGTCCCAGATACGCAGTATTTT. Its protein product is CATQGVPDTQYF.

The chain combines TRBV18 with TRBJ1-5, with 7 positions matching TRBD1. Germline CDR1 is KGHSH and CDR2 is LQKENI. The CDR3 loop spans 17 amino acids. Germline trimming cut 3 bases from V and 0 bases from J; bases unmatched to any gene: 8. CDR3 DNA sequence: TGTGCCAGCTCACCCGACAGGGCGTTGCGTAGCAATCAGCCCCAGCATTTT. Encoded protein: CASSPDRALRSNQPQHF.

The chain joins TRBV12-2 to TRBJ2-1; the DNA was not used to check the table's D call, TRBD2. TRBV12-2 has pseudogene status. This CDR3 region has 16 residues. Written as DNA, the CDR3 is TGTGCAAGTCGCTCCCTCCGGCGCGGGGGAAGTAATGAGCAGTTCTTC. This encodes CASRSLRRGGSNEQFF.

This sequence joins TRBV12-3 or TRBV12-4 and TRBJ2-7; 10 bases match TRBD2. J was trimmed by 0 bases and V by 3 bases; bases with no gene match: 5. The CDR3 loop spans 16 amino acids. The CDR3 protein is CASSFGASGSSYEQYF. The CDR3 nucleotides are TGTGCCAGCAGTTTCGGGGCTAGCGGGAGCTCCTACGAGCAGTACTTC.

A few counts support this clonotype. The V call is TRBV19, the J call TRBJ1-4, with 8 bases matching TRBD1. After removal of 3 bases from V and 4 bases from J, the junction contained 7 bases not matched to a gene. The CDR3 spans 16 residues. The germline gives CDR1 LNHDA, CDR2 SQIVND (reference sequence). The CDR3 nucleotides read TGTGCCAGTAGTATGCGGACAGGGAACGTTAATGAAAAACTGTTTTTT. Translating it yields CASSMRTGNVNEKLFF.

This clonotype was picked up many times. The chain combines TRBV2 with TRBJ1-2; D gene ambiguous. V was cut by 4 bases and J by 2 bases, with 8 bases left in between. The CDR3 totals 13 residues. The germline gives CDR1 SNHLY, CDR2 FYNNEI. In DNA, the CDR3 is TGTGCCAGCAGTGCTCGGCAGAACTATGGCTACACCTTC. It specifies CASSARQNYGYTF.

This clonotype turned up a few times. The rearrangement uses TRBV25-1 and TRBJ2-7; D is tentatively TRBD1 or TRBD2 (5 bases each). V lost 9 bases and J 12 bases, leaving 24 bases between the germline ends. Germline assignment: CDR1 MGHDK and CDR2 SYGVNS. The CDR3 has 13 residues. CDR3: CASSRDRFLGTYF. CDR3 nucleotide sequence: TGTGCCAGTTCCCGGGACCGTTTTTTGGGCACGTACTTC.

This clonotype was observed a handful of times. V usage is TRBV19 and J usage is TRBJ2-1; 8 bases map to TRBD1. The germline V gene encodes CDR1 LNHDA and CDR2 SQIVND (reference sequence). This CDR3 region has 17 residues. Unmatched junction bases numbered 13, after V lost 4 bases and J lost 5 bases. The chain's CDR3 is CASSRRTGTGYDNEQFF. CDR3 DNA: TGTGCCAGTAGTAGGAGAACAGGGACAGGATACGACAATGAGCAGTTCTTC.

This clonotype was detected many times. The gene calls are TRBV18 and TRBJ1-2; D gene unclear. The CDR3 is 11 amino acids. With 6 bases removed from V and 3 bases from J, the gap between germline ends came to 5 bases. Germline V CDR1 and CDR2: KGHSH, LQKENI. CDR3 bases: TGTGCCAGCTCTGGCGACTATGGCTACACCTTC. Protein product: CASSGDYGYTF. The full variable domain, completed using reference TRBV18 and TRBJ1-2, is NAGVMQNPRHLVRRRGQEARLRCSPMKGHSHVYWYRQLPEEGLKFMVYLQKENIIDESGMPKERFSAEFPKEGPSILRIQQVVRGDSAAYFCASSGDYGYTFGSGTRLTVV.

In its sample, this clonotype was seen a few times. The chain employs TRBV5-1 and TRBJ2-1; D is ambiguous. The CDR3 loop spans 14 amino acids. V lost 0 bases, J lost 5 bases, and 9 bases lay in between. Germline V gene lookup returns CDR1 SGHRS and CDR2 YFSETQ. CDR3 protein: CASSLGANNNEQFF. CDR3 in DNA: TGCGCCAGCAGCTTGGGCGCAAACAACAATGAGCAGTTCTTC.

This clonotype was seen many times. DNA of the CDR3: TGTGCCAGCAGCTTGGGCTCTGGAAACACCATATATTTT. Protein: CASSLGSGNTIYF. The chain links TRBV7-9 to TRBJ1-3; D is uncertain. The V gene's germline CDR1 is SEHNR and CDR2 FQNEAQ (reference sequence). V lost 3 bases, J lost 0 bases, and 3 bases lay in between. This CDR3 comprises 13 residues.

The table lists this clonotype with a few counts. This chain joins TRBV29-1 and TRBJ2-3, with TRBD2 as a possible D gene (7 bases). V lost 6 bases, J lost 0 bases, and 13 bases lay in between. The CDR3 runs to 14 residues. The germline V gene encodes CDR1 SQVTM and CDR2 ANQGSEA. The CDR3 nucleotides read TGCAGCGTGGTTCGGGGGGCGAGCACAGATACGCAGTATTTT. Its translation: CSVVRGASTDTQYF.

This clonotype showed up just a few times. The gene calls are TRBV2 and TRBJ2-3, with D possibly matching TRBD2 (6 bases). Germline CDR1 and CDR2: SNHLY and FYNNEI. V dropped 1 base and J dropped 1 base, with 9 bases sitting between them. The CDR3 is 15 residues long. CDR3 nucleotides: TGTGCCAGCAGTGAAGGTGGACTACGCACAGATACGCAGTATTTT. Its translation is CASSEGGLRTDTQYF.

The chain is built from TRBV11-2 and TRBJ2-7; 13 bases agree with TRBD2. V dropped 5 bases and J dropped 6; count of bases not matched to a gene: 13. This CDR3 comprises 17 residues. Per the germline V gene, CDR1 is SGHAT and CDR2 is FQNNGV. The CDR3 nucleotides are TGTGCCAGCAGCCCCGGGACTAGCGGGACCCCCCCTGCCGAGCAGTACTTC. This codes for CASSPGTSGTPPAEQYF.